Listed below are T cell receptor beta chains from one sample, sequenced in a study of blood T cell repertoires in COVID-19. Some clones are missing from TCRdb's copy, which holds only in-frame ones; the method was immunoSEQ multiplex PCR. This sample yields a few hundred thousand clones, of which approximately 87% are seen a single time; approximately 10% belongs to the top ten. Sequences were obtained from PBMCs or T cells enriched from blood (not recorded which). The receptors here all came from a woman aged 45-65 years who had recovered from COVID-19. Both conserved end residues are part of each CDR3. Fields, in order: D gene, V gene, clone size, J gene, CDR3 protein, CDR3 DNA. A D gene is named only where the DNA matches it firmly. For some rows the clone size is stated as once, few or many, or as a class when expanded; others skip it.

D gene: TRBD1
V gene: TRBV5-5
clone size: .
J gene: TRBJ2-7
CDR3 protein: CASSYRGPPLEEQYF
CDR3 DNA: TGTGCCAGCAGTTACAGGGGGCCACCGTTGGAGGAGCAGTACTTC

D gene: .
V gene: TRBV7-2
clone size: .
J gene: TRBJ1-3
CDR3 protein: CASSKNALTAGNTIYF
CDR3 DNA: TGTGCCAGCAGCAAAAACGCCCTGACAGCTGGAAACACCATATATTTT

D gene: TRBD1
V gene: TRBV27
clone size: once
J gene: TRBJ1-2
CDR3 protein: CASSASDRRLPYGYTF
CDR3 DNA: TGTGCCAGCAGTGCCTCGGACAGGCGACTACCCTATGGCTACACCTTC

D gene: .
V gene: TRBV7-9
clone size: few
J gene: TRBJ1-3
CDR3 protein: CASSFQTGTPSF
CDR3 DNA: TGTGCCAGCAGCTTTCAAACAGGGACGCCGTCTTTT

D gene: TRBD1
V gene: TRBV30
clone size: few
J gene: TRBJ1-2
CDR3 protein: CAWNWDRGGYTF
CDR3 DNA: TGTGCCTGGAATTGGGACAGAGGGGGCTACACCTTC

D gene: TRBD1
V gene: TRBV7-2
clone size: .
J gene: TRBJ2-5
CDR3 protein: CASSSIPLTGGGETQYF
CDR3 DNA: TGTGCCAGCAGCTCTATACCTTTAACAGGGGGCGGGGAGACCCAGTACTTC

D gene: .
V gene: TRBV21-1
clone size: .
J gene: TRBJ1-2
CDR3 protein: CASSYVLYGYTF
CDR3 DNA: TGTGCCAGCAGCTATGTCCTCTATGGCTACACCTTC

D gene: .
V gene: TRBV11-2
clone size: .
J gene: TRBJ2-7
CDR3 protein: CASSLGTSSYEQYF
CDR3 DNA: TGTGCCAGCAGCTTAGGGACAAGCTCCTACGAGCAGTACTTC

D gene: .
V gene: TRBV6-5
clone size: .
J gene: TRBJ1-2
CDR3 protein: CASYQGSGYGYTF
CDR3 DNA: TGTGCCAGCTATCAGGGGTCGGGCTATGGCTACACCTTC

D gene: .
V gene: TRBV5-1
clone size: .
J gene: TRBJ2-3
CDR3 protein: CASSHLRQEGTDTQYF
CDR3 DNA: TGCGCCAGCAGCCATCTAAGACAGGAGGGCACAGATACGCAGTATTTT

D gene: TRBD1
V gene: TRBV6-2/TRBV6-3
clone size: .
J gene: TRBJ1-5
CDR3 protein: CASSLGTGRGSNQPQHF
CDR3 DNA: TGTGCCAGCAGTCTCGGGACAGGAAGGGGTAGCAATCAGCCCCAGCATTTT

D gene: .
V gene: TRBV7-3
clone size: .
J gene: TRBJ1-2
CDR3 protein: CASSPGGGSYGYTF
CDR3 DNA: TGTGCCAGCAGCCCCGGCGGGGGGAGCTATGGCTACACCTTC

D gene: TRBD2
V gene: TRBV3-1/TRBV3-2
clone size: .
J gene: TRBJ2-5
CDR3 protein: CASSQDAGLGGETQYF
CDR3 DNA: TGTGCCAGCAGCCAAGATGCGGGACTAGGAGGAGAGACCCAGTACTTC

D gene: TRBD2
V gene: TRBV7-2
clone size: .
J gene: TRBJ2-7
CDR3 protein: CASSYERGGSYEQYF
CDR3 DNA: TGTGCCAGCAGCTATGAGCGGGGGGGTTCCTACGAGCAGTACTTC

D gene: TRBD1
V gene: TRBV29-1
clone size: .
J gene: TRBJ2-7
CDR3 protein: CSVEGQGSPYEQYF
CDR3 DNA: TGCAGCGTTGAAGGACAGGGTAGTCCCTACGAGCAGTACTTC

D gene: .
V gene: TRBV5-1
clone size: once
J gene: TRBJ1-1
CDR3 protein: CASSTESGTEAFF
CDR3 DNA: TGCGCCAGCAGCACCGAGAGCGGCACTGAAGCTTTCTTT

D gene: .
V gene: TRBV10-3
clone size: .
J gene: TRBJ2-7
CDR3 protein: CAISESRGLDEQYF
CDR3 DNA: TGTGCCATCAGTGAGTCGCGGGGGCTCGACGAGCAGTACTTC

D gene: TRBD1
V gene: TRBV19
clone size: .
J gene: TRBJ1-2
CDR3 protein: CASSKGRTGPNYGYTF
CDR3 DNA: TGTGCCAGTAGCAAGGGGCGGACAGGTCCCAACTATGGCTACACCTTC

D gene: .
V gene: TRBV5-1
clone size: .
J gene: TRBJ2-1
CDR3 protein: CASSLYNEQFF
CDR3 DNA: TGCGCCAGCAGCCTTTACAATGAGCAGTTCTTC

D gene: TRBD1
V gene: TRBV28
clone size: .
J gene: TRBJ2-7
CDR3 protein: CASSRTTGGKPTLGRYEQYF
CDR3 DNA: TGTGCCAGCAGCCGAACAACAGGGGGCAAGCCCACCCTCGGGCGTTACGAGCAGTACTTC

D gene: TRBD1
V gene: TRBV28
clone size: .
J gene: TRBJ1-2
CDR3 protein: CASSFPPGAGQGATNYGYTF
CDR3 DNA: TGTGCCAGCAGTTTCCCCCCCGGAGCGGGACAGGGCGCAACTAACTATGGCTACACCTTC

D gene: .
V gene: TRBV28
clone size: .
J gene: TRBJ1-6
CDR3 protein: CASSPGGYNSPLHF
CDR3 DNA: TGTGCCAGCAGCCCGGGGGGCTATAATTCACCCCTCCACTTT

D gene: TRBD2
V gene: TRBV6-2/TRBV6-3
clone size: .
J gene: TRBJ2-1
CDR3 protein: CASSYRLGTSGGAPYNEQFF
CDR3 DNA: TGTGCCAGCAGTTACCGCTTGGGGACTAGCGGGGGGGCCCCCTACAATGAGCAGTTCTTC

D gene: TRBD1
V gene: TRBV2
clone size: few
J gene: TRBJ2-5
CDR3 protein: CASKQGSGTQYF
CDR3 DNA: TGTGCCAGTAAACAGGGGTCGGGGACCCAGTACTTC

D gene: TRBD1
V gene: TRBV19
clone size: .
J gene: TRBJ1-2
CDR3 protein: CASTAGTDFYGYTF
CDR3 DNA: TGTGCCAGTACCGCCGGGACAGATTTCTATGGCTACACCTTC

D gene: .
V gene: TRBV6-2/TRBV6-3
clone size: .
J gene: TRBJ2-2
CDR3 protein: CASSYASLSGELFF
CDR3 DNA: TGTGCCAGCAGTTACGCGTCCTTATCTGGGGAGCTGTTTTTT

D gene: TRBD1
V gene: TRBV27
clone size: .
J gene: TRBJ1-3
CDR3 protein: CASSLSGQGNTIYF
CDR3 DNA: TGTGCCAGCAGTTTATCGGGACAGGGAAACACCATATATTTT

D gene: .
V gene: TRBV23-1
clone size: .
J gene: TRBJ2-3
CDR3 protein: CASSHGGFPDTQYF
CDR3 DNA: TGCGCCAGCAGTCATGGAGGGTTCCCAGATACGCAGTATTTT

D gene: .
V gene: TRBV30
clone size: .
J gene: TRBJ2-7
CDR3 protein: CAWSMGRGNEQYF
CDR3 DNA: TGTGCCTGGAGCATGGGGCGGGGCAACGAGCAGTACTTC

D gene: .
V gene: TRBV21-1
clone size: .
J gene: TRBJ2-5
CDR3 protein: CASSTRSGLGSETQYF
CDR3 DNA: TGTGCCAGCAGTACCCGGAGTGGACTAGGGTCGGAGACCCAGTACTTC

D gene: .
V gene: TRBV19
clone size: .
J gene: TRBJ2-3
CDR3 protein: CASSITPGVVDTQYF
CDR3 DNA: TGTGCCAGTAGTATTACCCCAGGGGTCGTGGATACGCAGTATTTT

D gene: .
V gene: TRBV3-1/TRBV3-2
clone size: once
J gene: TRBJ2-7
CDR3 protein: CASSQDLAGTYEQYF
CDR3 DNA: TGTGCCAGCAGCCAAGATCTGGCAGGGACCTACGAGCAGTACTTC

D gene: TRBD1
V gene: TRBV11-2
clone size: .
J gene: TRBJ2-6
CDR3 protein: CASSLGQGVEEAGANVLTF
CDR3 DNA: TGTGCCAGCAGCCTCGGACAGGGGGTCGAGGAGGCTGGGGCCAACGTCCTGACTTTC

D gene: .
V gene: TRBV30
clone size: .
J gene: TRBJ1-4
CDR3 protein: CAWSVGGSGEKLFF
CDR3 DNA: TGTGCCTGGAGTGTGGGGGGGTCGGGTGAAAAACTGTTTTTT

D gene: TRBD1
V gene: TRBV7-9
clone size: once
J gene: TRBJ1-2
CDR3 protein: CASSRPGQEYGYTF
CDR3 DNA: TGTGCCAGCAGCAGACCGGGACAGGAGTATGGCTACACCTTC

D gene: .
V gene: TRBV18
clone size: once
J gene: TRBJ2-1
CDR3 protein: CASSPGGLVNEQFF
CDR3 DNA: TGTGCCAGCTCACCGGGGGGGCTGGTCAATGAGCAGTTCTTC